This T cell receptor beta chain was found in a study of cytomegalovirus exposure and HLA in healthy donors. Findings and limits, study-wide: Across donors, most TCRs were seen rarely, yet some public ones were widespread. Reports indicated that the classifier achieved high specificity and sensitivity in diagnosing cytomegalovirus status.

On this clone: The antigen is unknown.

Sequencing used immunoSEQ multiplex PCR; TCRdb keeps in-frame clones, though not all of them. The top ten hold 1.1% of the sample, which has around 86,000 clones, around 93% seen once. The donors were in the roughly 130-subject validation cohort, distinct from the approximately 610-subject first cohort. Input material: PBMCs. The clonotype comes from a woman in her twenties or thirties in good health and CMV-seropositive.

CDR3 in DNA: TGCGCCAGCAGCCAACCCCCTTGGGGCAGCTATAGCAATCAGCCCCAGCATTTT. Protein product: CASSQPPWGSYSNQPQHF. The genes are TRBV4-3 and TRBJ1-5, with D possibly TRBD1 on 5 matching bases. Trimming stripped 2 bases from V and 0 bases from J, with 17 bases between. The germline gives CDR1 LGHNA, CDR2 YSLEER. The CDR3 is 18 residues long.